The clone carrying this TCR beta chain was seen only a few times. Antigen: not known. The entry originates in a study of CD8 T cells in ankylosing spondylitis. Study-wide results and caveats: Enrichment of disease-linked clones was reportedly significant in matched ankylosing spondylitis synovial fluid. The study identified a TCR beta motif of roughly eight highly homologous variants that appeared characteristic of ankylosing spondylitis blood. Earlier authors reported some of these motif variants in reactive arthritis synovial fluid and blood.

Preparation of TCR beta libraries was done by quantitative 5'-RACE with molecular barcodes. TCRdb independently ran MiXCR on the 5' RACE reads; one entry per CDR3 protein. The sample yields approximately 540,000 distinct CDR3 sequences, about 12% seen once. The sequence was collected from a male donor with ankylosing spondylitis. Sample: blood, either unsorted or a sorted T cell fraction (not recorded which).

The CDR3: CSATLAGQDEQYF. CDR3 coding DNA: TGCAGTGCCACACTAGCGGGACAAGACGAGCAGTACTTC. This chain joins TRBV20-1 and TRBJ2-7, with 10 nucleotides matching TRBD2. The CDR3 has 13 amino acids. After removal of 6 bases from V and 5 bases from J, the junction contained 7 bases not matched to a gene. The germline V gene has CDR1 DFQATT and CDR2 SNEGSKA (reference sequence).